Listed below are T cell receptor beta chains from one sample, sequenced in a study of patients and donors after allogeneic stem cell transplantation. MiXCR was run by TCRdb on the RT-PCR reads, yielding one entry per CDR3 protein. The table includes about 88,000 distinct CDR3 sequences, 40% to 60% detected once. The sequenced sample consisted of blood, either unsorted or a sorted T cell fraction (not recorded which). All receptors derive from a human donor who was either an allogeneic HSCT recipient or a stem cell or donor lymphocyte infusion donor (not recorded which). It is not recorded whose cells these are; they may come from a transplant donor. The CDR3 runs from the conserved cysteine through the conserved F or W. A clone size is listed for some rows: how often the clone was seen (once, few, many), or a class if it is expanded.

TRBV4-2	NA	TRBJ1-2	CASSQEGENYGYTF
TRBV7-9	NA	TRBJ2-1	CASSGRDRDHNEQFF
TRBV28	NA	TRBJ1-1	CASSLDQGNTEAFF
TRBV24-1	NA	TRBJ2-5	CATSDFSNYQETQYF
TRBV12-1	NA	TRBJ1-2	CASSFLQGNYGYTF
TRBV3-1	few	TRBJ1-2	CASSQGQGALSYGYTF
TRBV4-2	NA	TRBJ1-6	CASSQAAASSYNSPLHF
TRBV6-2/TRBV6-3	NA	TRBJ1-5	CASSYSGGSPGAQHF
TRBV9	few	TRBJ1-1	CASSVDNGDTEAFF
TRBV7-7	few	TRBJ1-5	CASSLIQPQHF
TRBV12-3/TRBV12-4	few	TRBJ1-2	CASSPGSGYTF
TRBV12-3/TRBV12-4	NA	TRBJ1-3	CASSPDSEGNTIYF
TRBV12-3/TRBV12-4	NA	TRBJ1-5	CASSPHSGGNQPQHF
TRBV10-3	few	TRBJ1-1	CAISESRQGPMNTEAFF
TRBV29-1	few	TRBJ1-3	CSVEVGNTIYF
TRBV7-9	NA	TRBJ2-1	CASSLRLAVYNEQFF
TRBV3-1	few	TRBJ1-3	CASSPRDRRSGNTIYF
TRBV7-2	few	TRBJ1-1	CASSLGLTEAFF
TRBV20-1	NA	TRBJ1-1	CSPDKQNTEAFF
TRBV5-1	NA	TRBJ2-1	CASSLGGSGYNEQFF
TRBV5-1	NA	TRBJ2-7	CASSLGPEQYF
TRBV12-3/TRBV12-4	NA	TRBJ1-5	CASSLREIYSNQPQHF
TRBV12-3/TRBV12-4	NA	TRBJ2-7	CASSFESPEPIYEQYF
TRBV7-2	NA	TRBJ2-2	CASSSLGEGELFF
TRBV7-8	NA	TRBJ2-2	CASIDRYTGELFF
TRBV28	many	TRBJ1-5	CASSLGNQPQHF
TRBV6-5	NA	TRBJ1-4	CASSYGAGPVEKLFF
TRBV6-5	NA	TRBJ1-1	CASTLSTGEAFF
TRBV6-6	few	TRBJ1-1	CASRPTGFPGGAFF
TRBV28	NA	TRBJ2-3	CASSLGTRLDTQYF
TRBV7-9	few	TRBJ1-1	CASSLTPLGRRSTEAFF
TRBV6-1	few	TRBJ1-1	CASGRDPNTEAFF
TRBV20-1	NA	TRBJ1-5	CSAHGQGADSNQPQHF
TRBV7-9	NA	TRBJ2-3	CASRLLADTDTQYF
TRBV3-1	NA	TRBJ1-2	CASSLTEEAGYTF
TRBV4-3	few	TRBJ1-3	CASSQETGHTSGNTIYF
TRBV28	NA	TRBJ2-7	CASSSSGTGAFYEQYF